This TCR beta chain was sequenced for a study of shared clonotypes between healthy human individuals. The wider study: The study enrolled a couple of women and a few men aged 18 to 49. Findings and limits, study-wide: Donor clonotype sharing was expected to depend on sequencing depth. Only blood samples were collected, and tissue repertoires likely differ.

Concerning this clone: Its antigen is currently unknown. A far bigger clonotype differs at one base, so this is likely a read error. This specimen includes other DNA sequences encoding the same CDR3.

The donor population consisted of healthy HIV-negative adults with no recent acute infections or vaccinations. The germline gives CDR1 MRHNA, CDR2 SNTAGT. There are 14 residues in the CDR3. This table comes from immunoSEQ multiplex PCR, and its TCRdb copy is limited to in-frame clones, with some not included. Here the sample spans about 450,000 clones, about four fifths being singletons. The rearrangement joins TRBV6-4 to TRBJ2-3; D is possibly TRBD2 (6 bases). Sequenced sample: PBMCs. The TCR was taken from a woman between 35 and 50 years old in good health. Some clones in this sample may be carry-over from other donors' samples. For the CDR3, the DNA is TGTGCCAGCAGTGATAAGGGAGGCACAGATACGCAGTATTTC. This gives the protein CASSDKGGTDTQYF.